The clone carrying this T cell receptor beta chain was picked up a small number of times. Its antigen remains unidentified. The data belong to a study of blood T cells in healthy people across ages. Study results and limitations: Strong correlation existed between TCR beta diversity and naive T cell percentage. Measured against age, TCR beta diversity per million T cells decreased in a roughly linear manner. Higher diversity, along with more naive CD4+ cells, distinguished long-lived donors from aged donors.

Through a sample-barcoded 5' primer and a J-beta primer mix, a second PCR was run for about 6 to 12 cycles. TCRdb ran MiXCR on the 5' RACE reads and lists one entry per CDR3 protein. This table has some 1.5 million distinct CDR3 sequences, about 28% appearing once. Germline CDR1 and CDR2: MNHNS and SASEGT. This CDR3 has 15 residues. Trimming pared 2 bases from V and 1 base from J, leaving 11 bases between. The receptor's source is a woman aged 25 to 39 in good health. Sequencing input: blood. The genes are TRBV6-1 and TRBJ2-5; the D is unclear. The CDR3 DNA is TGTGCCAGCAGTGAAATTGAAGGGTTCCAAGAGACCCAGTACTTC. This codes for CASSEIEGFQETQYF.